This T cell receptor (beta chain) was identified in a study of early T cells in non-severe SARS-CoV-2 infection. Study-wide background: Bulk RNA from unsorted whole blood was sequenced; chains were unpaired.

In the library, individual cDNA molecules carried attached unique molecular identifiers. TCRdb reanalysed the 5' RACE reads using MiXCR and keeps one entry per CDR3 protein. The sample lists approximately 66,000 distinct CDR3 sequences; around 12% were seen once. The CDR3 covers 18 residues. J lost 2 bases, V lost 2 bases, and 13 bases had no gene match. The origin of this receptor is an adult who was a healthcare worker with PCR-confirmed SARS-CoV-2 infection or an uninfected control (not recorded which). The donor label of this sample is uncertain. The rearrangement joins TRBV12-3 or TRBV12-4 to TRBJ2-3; 7 bases map to TRBD2. The starting material was whole blood, obtained at baseline. The CDR3 nucleotides are TGTGCCAGCAGTTTAATCCGGGGGAGGGGAACCTTCACAGATACGCAGTATTTT. It is translated as CASSLIRGRGTFTDTQYF.